The 8 T cell receptor beta chains listed next were all sequenced from one sample in a study of cytomegalovirus exposure and HLA in healthy donors. PCR used 60 Vbeta primers and 13 Jbeta primers. Using immunoSEQ multiplex PCR, the repertoire was profiled, and TCRdb retains in-frame clones only, with some absent. Of some 200,000 clones detected, roughly four fifths appear once; the ten largest clones hold about 2%. The sequencing input was PBMCs. The receptor set was obtained from a woman aged 25 to 45 in good health and CMV-seronegative.

This chain uses TRBV27 with TRBJ1-4; no clear D gene. Per germline, CDR1 MNHEY and CDR2 SMNVEV (reference sequence). The CDR3 is 14 amino acids. V lost 6 bases, J lost 5 bases, and 13 bases lay in between. The CDR3 loop is CASRPALENEKLFF. The DNA for the CDR3 is TGTGCCAGCAGGCCGGCTCTAGAAAATGAAAAACTGTTTTTT.

V gene TRBV21-1 combines with J gene TRBJ2-3; the table's D call, TRBD1, was not checked against the DNA. TRBV21-1 is reported as a pseudogene. CDR3 length: 17 residues. CDR3: CASSREDRDRFRDTQYF. The CDR3 DNA sequence: TGTGCCAGCAGCAGAGAAGACCGGGACAGGTTCAGGGATACGCAGTATTTT.

The V call is TRBV7-2, the J call TRBJ1-2; 8 bases match TRBD1. The J segment lost 6 bases and the V segment lost 0 bases, leaving 9 bases of the junction unmatched. CDR1 and CDR2 from the germline V gene are SGHTA and FQGNSA. The CDR3 covers 16 residues. The CDR3 nucleotides read TGTGCCAGCAGCTTAGCGGGAGGACAGGGCGCAGATGGCTACACCTTC. Protein sequence: CASSLAGGQGADGYTF.

The chain couples TRBV28 to TRBJ2-1; D possibly corresponds to TRBD2 (5 bases). Germline V gives CDR1 MDHEN, CDR2 SYDVKM. V was trimmed by 4 bases and J by 6 bases, leaving 22 bases between them. CDR3 length: 17 amino acids. CDR3 sequence reads: CASSSAGLEQRSNEQFF. In nucleotides, the CDR3 is TGTGCCAGCAGTTCCGCCGGCTTAGAACAGCGGAGCAATGAGCAGTTCTTC.

The chain links TRBV30 to TRBJ2-1; a weak D match, TRBD2 (5 bases). The CDR3 contains 15 residues. Trimming cost V 0 bases and J 0 bases, with 9 bases left between them. In germline, CDR1 is GTSNPN, CDR2 SVGIG (reference sequence). CDR3 in amino acids: CAWSVRADSYNEQFF. The CDR3 bases are TGTGCCTGGAGTGTACGAGCGGACTCCTACAATGAGCAGTTCTTC.

This clone was picked up one time. The chain joins TRBV6-5 to TRBJ1-2; D might be TRBD1 (6 bases). The CDR3 length is 13 residues. Trimming left V 9 bases short and J 4 bases short, with 15 bases between. Germline-derived CDR1 and CDR2 are MNHEY and SVGAGI. The CDR3 reads CASQGPGSYGYTF. DNA for the CDR3: TGTGCCAGTCAGGGGCCGGGGAGCTATGGCTACACCTTC.

The rearrangement uses TRBV6-5 and TRBJ2-2; D possibly corresponds to TRBD1 (5 bases). Germline loops: CDR1 MNHEY, CDR2 SVGAGI. This CDR3 has 14 amino acids. V dropped 6 bases and J dropped 4 bases, with 12 bases sitting between them. CDR3 residues: CASSPGFGTGELFF. CDR3 nucleotides: TGTGCCAGCAGCCCAGGGTTTGGCACCGGGGAGCTGTTTTTT.

This chain connects TRBV5-4 to TRBJ2-7; 9 bases align to TRBD2. The CDR3 runs 16 residues. Germline V gene sequence: CDR1 SGHNT, CDR2 YYREEE (reference sequence). J was trimmed by 6 bases and V by 4 bases; bases with no gene match: 14. The chain's CDR3 is CASSPLVAGGLGEQYF. The CDR3 coding sequence is TGTGCCAGCAGCCCATTAGTGGCGGGGGGGCTGGGCGAGCAGTACTTC.